This TCR beta chain was documented in a study of post-analysis software for immune sequencing data. The wider study: Patients had relapsing-remitting, secondary progressive or progressive-relapsing multiple sclerosis; some lacked subtype. The study's findings and limits: TRBV5-6, TRBV5-1 and TRBV20-1 belonged to a set of roughly 5 TRBV segments that were more frequent in patients than controls.

TCR beta libraries were prepared from cDNA with unique molecular identifiers. Each sample of roughly 0.9 to 11 million input T cells yielded about 500,000 cDNA molecules, so each molecule approximated one T cell. TCRdb recomputed calls from the PCR reads with MiXCR, one row per CDR3 protein. The sample consists of some 240,000 distinct CDR3 sequences, 35% to 40% of them appearing once. There are a few counts of this clonotype. Its target is unknown. V was pared by 9 bases and J by 11 bases, with 16 bases between. Germline V gives CDR1 MNHEY, CDR2 SVGAGI. CDR3 length: 11 residues. This TCR derives from a girl between 5 and 17 years old with multiple sclerosis. Sample: blood. The chain recombines TRBV6-5 with TRBJ1-1, with D possibly TRBD1 on 5 matching bases. For the CDR3, the DNA is TGTGCCAGTATTAACCAGGGAGGCGCTTTCTTT. Translating it yields CASINQGGAFF.